Shown below are 11 T cell receptor beta chains from a single sample sequenced in a study of blood T cell repertoires in COVID-19. Profiled with immunoSEQ multiplex PCR; TCRdb holds only in-frame clones, not every one. The sample lists about 170,000 clones, around 79% occurring once. The sequenced material came from PBMCs or T cells enriched from blood (not recorded which). These receptors were taken from a woman between 65 and 79 years old in a cohort exposed to, infected with or recovered from COVID-19 (not recorded which).

This chain links TRBV27 with TRBJ1-5; D gene unclear. The CDR3 is made up of 16 amino acids. Trimming took off 5 bases at V and 0 bases at J, with 14 bases between the two ends. The germline CDR1 and CDR2 sequences are MNHEY and SMNVEV (reference sequence). CDR3 DNA: TGTGCCAGCAGTCCCCTAGAATCTTATAGCAATCAGCCCCAGCATTTT. Translated: CASSPLESYSNQPQHF.

The rearrangement uses TRBV5-1 and TRBJ2-4, with 10 bases identical to TRBD2. The germline V gene encodes CDR1 SGHRS and CDR2 YFSETQ. CDR3 length: 17 residues. V lost 4 bases and J lost 7; bases outside the gene matches: 14. CDR3 nucleotides: TGCGCCAGCAGCGCCGTGGCGTGGGCTAGCGGGAGTAACATTCAGTACTTC. This codes for CASSAVAWASGSNIQYF. The full variable domain, its missing parts supplied by reference TRBV5-1 and TRBJ2-4, is KAGVTQTPRYLIKTRGQQVTLSCSPISGHRSVSWYQQTPGQGLQFLFEYFSETQRNKGNFPGRFSGRQFSNSRSEMNVSTLELGDSALYLCASSAVAWASGSNIQYFGAGTRLSVL.

The chain combines TRBV28 with TRBJ2-3, with D perhaps matching TRBD2 (5 bases). V shed 5 bases and J shed 6 bases, with 21 bases lying between them. The CDR3 sequence is 16 residues long. Looked up from germline, CDR1 is MDHEN and CDR2 is SYDVKM. CDR3: CASSRPLRAEFDTQYF. The DNA of the CDR3 is TGTGCCAGCAGTCGCCCCTTGCGGGCCGAATTTGATACGCAGTATTTT.

This clone was counted once. The V call is TRBV19, the J call TRBJ2-3; 8 bases line up with TRBD2. Germline CDR1 LNHDA, CDR2 SQIVND (reference sequence). The CDR3 has 17 residues. V gave up 5 bases and J gave up 2 bases; unmatched junction bases: 12. CDR3 sequence (DNA): TGTGCCAGTAGTGCCTGGCGGGGCGGGAGGCCCACAGATACGCAGTATTTT. Translated, it gives CASSAWRGGRPTDTQYF.

The table lists this clone with a few counts. CDR3 sequence (DNA): TGCGCCAGCAGCGGGGGGAGGAGCACAGATACGCAGTATTTT. Translation gives CASSGGRSTDTQYF. The rearrangement uses TRBV5-1 and TRBJ2-3, with D perhaps matching TRBD2 (6 bases). Germline V gene data show CDR1 as SGHRS and CDR2 as YFSETQ. The V end lost 4 bases, the J end lost 0 bases, and 9 bases lay between the germline ends. The CDR3 has 14 residues.

V is TRBV11-2 and J is TRBJ2-7, with 10 bases that match TRBD2. The length of the CDR3 is 14 residues. CDR1 and CDR2 from the germline V gene are SGHAT and FQNNGV. J was trimmed by 4 bases and V by 4 bases; bases with no gene match: 4. The CDR3 reads CASSSSGSVYEQYF. The CDR3 DNA follows: TGTGCCAGCAGCTCTAGCGGGAGTGTGTACGAGCAGTACTTC.

This clone was seen a single time. The chain has TRBV10-3 and TRBJ2-1; no firm D call. Germline lookup yields CDR1 ENHRY and CDR2 SYGVKD. This CDR3 comprises 17 residues. V shed 0 bases and J shed 3 bases, with 15 bases lying between them. In nucleotides, the CDR3 is TGTGCCATCAGTGAGTCGCGGCAAGCTTCCAACTACAATGAGCAGTTCTTC. Encoded protein: CAISESRQASNYNEQFF.

This clone showed up just a few times. The rearrangement links TRBV5-1 to TRBJ2-3, with 9 bases aligning to TRBD2. Germline V gene lookup returns CDR1 SGHRS and CDR2 YFSETQ. The CDR3 is 15 residues long. With V trimmed by 5 bases and J by 2 bases, 6 bases remained unmatched. CDR3 sequence: CASRGPGLATDTQYF. The CDR3 DNA reads TGCGCCAGCAGAGGGCCGGGACTAGCCACAGATACGCAGTATTTT.

CDR3 region: CASSPSQETQYF. The CDR3 DNA follows: TGTGCCAGCAGTCCTTCCCAAGAGACCCAGTACTTC. The rearrangement links TRBV12-3 or TRBV12-4 to TRBJ2-5, with no clear D. Trimming took 5 bases from V and 1 from J, leaving 5 bases between them. The length of the CDR3 is 12 residues.

V usage is TRBV7-6 and J usage is TRBJ1-3; 11 bases agree with TRBD1. This CDR3 comprises 16 residues. Germline V gene lookup returns CDR1 SGHVS and CDR2 FNYEAQ. The junction had 7 bases not matched to a gene; V was cut back by 5 bases and J by 4 bases. CDR3 in amino acids: CASSRGTGGSGNTIYF. The CDR3, as DNA: TGTGCCAGCAGCAGAGGGACAGGGGGGTCCGGAAACACCATATATTTT.

The chain has TRBV2 and TRBJ1-1; no clear D. V dropped 7 bases and J dropped 5 bases, with 8 bases sitting between them. Germline loops: CDR1 SNHLY, CDR2 FYNNEI. This CDR3 has 11 residues. CDR3 region: CASKQRTEAFF. CDR3 nucleotide sequence: TGTGCCAGCAAACAGAGAACTGAAGCTTTCTTT.